Here is one TCR beta chain with its context. Its antigen remains unidentified. It has no much larger one-base neighbor in the sample; base qualities were not kept. The meaning of the sample's time point label: about a year on ibrutinib. Roughly 2 micrograms of genomic DNA were extracted from cryopreserved PBMCs for TCR beta library preparation. High-throughput TCR beta sequencing was performed on longitudinal blood samples from CLL patients receiving ibrutinib monotherapy. The patients were enrolled in a single-center, open-label phase 2 trial of ibrutinib monotherapy. The goal of deep resolution MiSeq sequencing was a depth between 1 in 1 million and 1 in 200,000 T cells, and coverage averaged 10x per clonotype. The immunoSEQ hsTCRB Kit was used to generate the TCR beta libraries. Per the source publication's procedure: The data were analyzed with ImmunoSEQ Analyzer and ImmunoSEQ Data Assistant, and V, D and J gene assignments followed IMGT definitions. Clonality, which ranges from 0 to 1, was calculated by subtracting the normalized Shannon entropy of productive rearrangement frequencies from one. Only overrepresented clonotypes making up at least 0.05% of the repertoire of each patient were included in the public clonotype analysis. Roughly 12 age-matched healthy donor repertoires from immuneACCESS were used as controls for clonality. This immuneACCESS table, as held by TCRdb, lists in-frame sequences with V and J called but not all clones. Of the missing ones, under half trace to an unresolved V gene in checked studies; the others have no known cause. That table furnishes V, J and clone size, whereas the DNA furnished D and trimming. Counted in this sample were some 46,000 clones; almost 70% of them appeared once. The ten largest clones add up to about 14% of the sample.

Including cysteine and phenylalanine, the CDR3 has 13 amino acids. Of all the DNA, just the CDR3 is kept, 39 bases in frame from base 1. V drops 8 bases and J drops 5 bases, leaving 15 bases in between. CDR1 and CDR2 were assigned from the germline V gene (reference sequence) as LNHDA and SQIVND. The data were taken from a study of cytotoxic CD8 clonotypes in ibrutinib-treated CLL (dated by TCRdb to the early 2020s). Background on the whole study: The cohort included roughly 15 treatment-naive and around 10 relapsed/refractory patients; about 17 were IGHV unmutated. Responses were partial in about 25 patients and complete in 2; after median around 68 months follow-up, about 15 stayed in remission and 12 progressed. Response samples were taken after a median of 12 months on treatment, ranging from about 6 to 36 months. Patients were still on ibrutinib when every remission and progressive disease sample was collected. Cryopreserved peripheral blood mononuclear cells were obtained before treatment, at response, and at either sustained remission or disease progression. Longitudinal samples were obtainable from about 30% of the roughly 90 participants in the trial. On average, each sample had roughly 230,000 productive templates and 96,000 or so productive rearrangements.

Study-level results and caveats: Clonality increased at ibrutinib response, stayed stable in sustained remission, and fell back toward baseline at progression. At baseline, clonality was higher than in age-matched healthy donors and showed a strong correlation with circulating CD8+ T-cell counts. Sampling times were not matched between sustained-remission and progressing patients, and lymph node repertoires were not studied. Public clonotypes were rare and either shrank or stayed stable during treatment, and the rise in clonality at ibrutinib response reflected expansion of private clonotypes.

The sequencing used PBMCs, collected after 12 months of ibrutinib treatment. The origin of this receptor is a human donor with chronic lymphocytic leukemia. Recombination connected TRBV19 to TRBJ2-5, with the D call perhaps TRBD1 or TRBD2, each one matching 6 bases. The nucleotides read TGTGCCAGTGCGCAGGGGAGGAGGGAGACCCAGTACTTC. It is translated as CASAQGRRETQYF.